A selection of T cell receptor beta chains follows, all from one sample in a study of OX40 agonist ivuxolimab in advanced cancers. The table came from immunoSEQ multiplex PCR; TCRdb's copy has only in-frame clones and leaves some out. This table holds about 12,000 clones, about 81% found once. This specimen consisted of CD4+ or CD8+ T cells sorted from blood, obtained in a trial of the OX40 agonist ivuxolimab. Receptors were obtained from an adult with an advanced solid tumor such as melanoma, head and neck, liver or kidney cancer. Both conserved end residues are part of each CDR3. The order of the fields is J gene, V gene, D gene, clone size, CDR3 DNA, CDR3 protein. The D gene is left open where the match is weak. The size of a clone is reported for some rows only, either as once, few or many, or as a class for expanded clones.

j_call: TRBJ2-3; v_call: TRBV18; d_call: TRBD1; clone_size: NA; cdr3_nt: TGTGCCAGCTCACCATTGTCACAGGGGTTGATCGCAGATACGCAGTATTTT; cdr3_aa: CASSPLSQGLIADTQYF
j_call: TRBJ1-3; v_call: TRBV5-4; d_call: NA; clone_size: NA; cdr3_nt: TGTGCCAGCAGCTTGGGGGCAGGGCCTGGAAACACCATATATTTT; cdr3_aa: CASSLGAGPGNTIYF
j_call: TRBJ1-1; v_call: TRBV6-5; d_call: TRBD1; clone_size: NA; cdr3_nt: TGTGCCAGCAGTCCAGGGGGAGGGACTGAAGCTTTCTTT; cdr3_aa: CASSPGGGTEAFF
j_call: TRBJ2-7; v_call: TRBV14; d_call: NA; clone_size: NA; cdr3_nt: TGTGCCAGCAGCCAAGGCAGGGGCCGGGGATACGAGCGGTACTTC; cdr3_aa: CASSQGRGRGYERYF
j_call: TRBJ2-3; v_call: TRBV13; d_call: TRBD1; clone_size: once; cdr3_nt: TGTGCCAGCAGCTTGGACAGGGCTAGCACAGATACGCAGTATTTT; cdr3_aa: CASSLDRASTDTQYF
j_call: TRBJ1-3; v_call: TRBV11-3; d_call: NA; clone_size: NA; cdr3_nt: TGTGCCAGCAGCTCCCGGGACGCCGGAGGGGGAAACACCATATATTTT; cdr3_aa: CASSSRDAGGGNTIYF
j_call: TRBJ1-1; v_call: TRBV27; d_call: NA; clone_size: NA; cdr3_nt: TGTGCCAGCAGTTTATCGATGGTCACTGAAGCTTTCTTT; cdr3_aa: CASSLSMVTEAFF
j_call: TRBJ2-1; v_call: TRBV28; d_call: NA; clone_size: NA; cdr3_nt: TGTGCCAGCAGTTTAGGGCTTGACTCTTACAATGAGCAGTTCTTC; cdr3_aa: CASSLGLDSYNEQFF
j_call: TRBJ2-1; v_call: TRBV4-3; d_call: TRBD2; clone_size: NA; cdr3_nt: TGCGCCAGCAGCCAGATCGGACTAGCGGGATACTCCTACAATGAGCAGTTCTTC; cdr3_aa: CASSQIGLAGYSYNEQFF
j_call: TRBJ2-2; v_call: TRBV13; d_call: TRBD1; clone_size: few; cdr3_nt: TGTGCCAGCAGCTTAAGGACAGGGGGCATGGACACCGGGGAGCTGTTTTTT; cdr3_aa: CASSLRTGGMDTGELFF
j_call: TRBJ2-7; v_call: TRBV4-2; d_call: TRBD1; clone_size: NA; cdr3_nt: TGTGCCAGCAGCCAAGGGACAGGGTCAGCCTACGAGCAGTACTTC; cdr3_aa: CASSQGTGSAYEQYF
j_call: TRBJ1-3; v_call: TRBV28; d_call: NA; clone_size: few; cdr3_nt: TGTGCCAGCAGCCGACAGACTGGAAACACCATATATTTT; cdr3_aa: CASSRQTGNTIYF
j_call: TRBJ2-7; v_call: TRBV7-9; d_call: NA; clone_size: NA; cdr3_nt: TGTGCCAGCAGTCACCTTGGTAGCGGCTACGAGCAGTACTTC; cdr3_aa: CASSHLGSGYEQYF
j_call: TRBJ1-1; v_call: TRBV5-6; d_call: NA; clone_size: NA; cdr3_nt: TGTGCCAGCAGTAACTCATTTATATCACGCACTGAAGCTTTCTTT; cdr3_aa: CASSNSFISRTEAFF
j_call: TRBJ2-7; v_call: TRBV5-1; d_call: TRBD1; clone_size: NA; cdr3_nt: TGCGCCAGCAGCTTAGAAGACAGGGGTCTCCACGAGCAGTACTTC; cdr3_aa: CASSLEDRGLHEQYF
j_call: TRBJ2-3; v_call: TRBV13; d_call: NA; clone_size: NA; cdr3_nt: TGTGCCAGCAGCCCGCAGGGGCATCGCACAGATACGCAGTATTTT; cdr3_aa: CASSPQGHRTDTQYF